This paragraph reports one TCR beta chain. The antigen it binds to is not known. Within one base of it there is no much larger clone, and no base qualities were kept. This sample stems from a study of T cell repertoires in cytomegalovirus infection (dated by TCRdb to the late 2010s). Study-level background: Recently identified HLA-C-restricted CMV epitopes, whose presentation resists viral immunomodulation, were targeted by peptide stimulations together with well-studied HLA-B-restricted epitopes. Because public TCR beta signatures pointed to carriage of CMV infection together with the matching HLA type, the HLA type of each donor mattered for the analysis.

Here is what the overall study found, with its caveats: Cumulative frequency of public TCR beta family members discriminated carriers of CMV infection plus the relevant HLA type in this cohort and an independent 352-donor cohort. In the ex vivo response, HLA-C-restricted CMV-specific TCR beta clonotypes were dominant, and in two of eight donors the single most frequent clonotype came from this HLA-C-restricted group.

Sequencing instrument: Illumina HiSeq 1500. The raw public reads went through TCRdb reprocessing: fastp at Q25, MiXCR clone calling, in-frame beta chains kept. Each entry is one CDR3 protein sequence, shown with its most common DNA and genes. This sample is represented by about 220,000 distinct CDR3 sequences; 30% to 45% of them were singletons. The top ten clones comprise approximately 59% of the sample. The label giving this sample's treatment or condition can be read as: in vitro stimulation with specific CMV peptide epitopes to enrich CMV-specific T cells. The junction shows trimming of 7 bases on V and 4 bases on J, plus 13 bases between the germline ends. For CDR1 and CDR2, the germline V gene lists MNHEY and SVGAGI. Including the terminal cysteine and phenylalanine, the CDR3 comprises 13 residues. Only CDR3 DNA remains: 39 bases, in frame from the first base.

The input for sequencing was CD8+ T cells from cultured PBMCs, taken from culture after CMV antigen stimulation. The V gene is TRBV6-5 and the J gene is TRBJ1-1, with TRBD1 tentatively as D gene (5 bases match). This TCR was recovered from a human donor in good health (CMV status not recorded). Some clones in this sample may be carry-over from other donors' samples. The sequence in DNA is TGTGCCAGCAAAGGGCTGGGGGGCACTGAAGCTTTCTTT. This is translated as CASKGLGGTEAFF.